Listed below are T cell receptor beta chains from one sample, sequenced in a study of T cells after yellow fever vaccination. In TCRdb, the 5' RACE reads were re-called with MiXCR into one record per CDR3 protein. The sample shows a few hundred thousand distinct CDR3 sequences, around 3.5% of them seen only once. Material: PBMCs, obtained 15 days after the yellow fever booster vaccination. These receptors originate from a man aged 18 to 35 who received the YFV17D yellow fever vaccine. Both conserved end residues are part of each CDR3. Each record gives: V gene, CDR3 protein.

TRBV5-5	CASSLGGAGEKLFF
TRBV20-1	CSARDLAYPLNTDTQYF
TRBV5-1	CASSFETNTEAFF
TRBV19	CASSLRDSVSYEQYF
TRBV3-1	CASSQRQGLTEAFF
TRBV4-2	CASSQEGGTIPRLHF
TRBV4-1	CASALSAGNTGELFF
TRBV12-3/TRBV12-4	CASNRGGYNSPLHF
TRBV5-4	CASSLAVGSTDTQYF
TRBV23-1	CASSRRQSNQPQHF
TRBV27	CASSLWSMEGKSEKLFF
TRBV5-5	CASSRQGRKETQYF
TRBV19	CASTPARQGSYTF
TRBV11-2	CASSAGGTLAYNEQFF
TRBV7-2	CASSLAPVTDFAYNEQFF
TRBV20-1	CSARGDRGFNNSPLHF
TRBV19	CASSRGGGDYNEQFF
TRBV19	CASKRGEATTGELFF
TRBV7-9	CASGGVEDNEQFF
TRBV5-6	CASSLGFANTQYF
TRBV20-1	CASVTLVNTEAFF
TRBV20-1	CSAALRESWRKETQYF
TRBV23-1	CASPEGAGPSQETQYF
TRBV9	CASSVAEGLYGYTF
TRBV12-3/TRBV12-4	CASRLTSSTDTQYF